This T cell receptor beta chain was observed in a study of blood T cell repertoires in COVID-19. Germline CDR1 and CDR2: SGDLS and YYNGEE. The CDR3 totals 16 residues. Trimming took off 4 bases at V and 0 bases at J, with 15 bases between the two ends. Measured with immunoSEQ multiplex PCR; TCRdb has only the in-frame clones, and not every one. The sample includes about 270,000 clones, around 87% seen only once; the top ten take under 3%. This TCR was recovered from a woman under 30 who had recovered from COVID-19. Sequenced: PBMCs or T cells enriched from blood (not recorded which). This chain links TRBV9 with TRBJ2-3; possible D gene TRBD2, 6 bases. The CDR3 DNA reads TGTGCCAGCAGCATCTTACGGGACTCCAGCACAGATACGCAGTATTTT. Protein sequence: CASSILRDSSTDTQYF.